Listed below are T cell receptor beta chains from one sample, sequenced in a study of Graves' ophthalmopathy and Graves' hyperthyroidism. TCRdb reprocessed the multiplex PCR reads via MiXCR and lists one record per CDR3 protein. The top ten clones hold 9.8% of a sample with around 470,000 distinct CDR3 sequences, approximately 15% of them seen once. Input material: blood. These receptor sequences come from a woman aged 25 to 39 with Graves' ophthalmopathy. Each CDR3 is given with its conserved first and last residue. The D gene is left open where the match is weak. Clone size, where shown, is once, few, many, or a class for clones that have expanded.

D,size,V,J,CDR3,DNA
.,many,TRBV11-3,TRBJ2-5,CASSLELGQETQYF,TGTGCCAGCAGCTTAGAATTGGGGCAAGAGACCCAGTACTTC
.,many,TRBV6-2/TRBV6-3,TRBJ2-7,CASSDFDRSYEQYF,TGTGCCAGCAGTGATTTCGATAGGAGCTACGAGCAGTACTTC
.,many,TRBV6-5,TRBJ1-3,CASLKGGLLSGNTIYF,TGTGCCAGCCTTAAAGGAGGGCTCCTAAGTGGAAACACCATATATTTT
TRBD1,many,TRBV6-1,TRBJ2-7,CASREGQALGYEQYF,TGTGCCAGCAGGGAAGGACAGGCTTTAGGTTACGAGCAGTACTTC
.,few,TRBV6-2/TRBV6-3,TRBJ2-4,CASSYSGFLLAKNIQYF,TGTGCCAGCAGTTACTCGGGATTCCTTCTAGCCAAAAACATTCAGTACTTC
.,few,TRBV30,TRBJ1-6,CAWTGTGNSPLHF,TGTGCCTGGACCGGGACGGGTAATTCACCCCTCCACTTT
.,.,TRBV12-3/TRBV12-4,TRBJ2-5,CASKAMDQETQYF,TGTGCCAGCAAAGCCATGGACCAAGAGACCCAGTACTTC
.,many,TRBV4-1,TRBJ1-2,CASSQASTVYGYTF,TGCGCCAGCAGCCAAGCCTCGACAGTTTATGGCTACACCTTC
.,.,TRBV28,TRBJ2-5,CASSSSSRAGETQYF,TGTGCCAGCAGCTCCTCCTCTAGGGCTGGGGAGACCCAGTACTTC
.,many,TRBV24-1,TRBJ2-3,CATSDPSGTDTQYF,TGTGCCACCAGTGATCCTAGCGGCACAGATACGCAGTATTTT
TRBD1,few,TRBV27,TRBJ2-7,CASSFLSTGTGYEQYF,TGTGCCAGCAGTTTTCTCTCGACCGGGACAGGGTACGAGCAGTACTTC
.,few,TRBV3-1,TRBJ1-2,CASSQDGQVNYGYTF,TGTGCCAGCAGCCAAGACGGCCAGGTGAACTATGGCTACACCTTC
.,.,TRBV28,TRBJ1-5,CASSLITGDYQPQHF,TGTGCCAGCAGTTTAATAACGGGGGATTATCAGCCCCAGCATTTT
.,many,TRBV6-2/TRBV6-3,TRBJ2-5,CASSYWGSEETQYF,TGTGCCAGCAGTTACTGGGGAAGCGAAGAGACCCAGTACTTC
TRBD1,many,TRBV28,TRBJ2-2,CASSLYRPGQASTGELFF,TGTGCCAGCAGTCTCTACCGACCGGGACAGGCCAGCACCGGGGAGCTGTTTTTT
.,many,TRBV20-1,TRBJ2-5,CSARDFQGWETQYF,TGCAGTGCTAGAGATTTCCAGGGGTGGGAGACCCAGTACTTC
TRBD2,.,TRBV12-3/TRBV12-4,TRBJ2-7,CARLAGYSYEQYF,TGTGCCCGCCTAGCGGGGTACTCCTACGAGCAGTACTTC
TRBD1,.,TRBV6-5,TRBJ2-5,CASSYPTGTGKGETQYF,TGTGCCAGCAGTTATCCAACCGGGACAGGGAAAGGGGAGACCCAGTACTTC
.,many,TRBV6-1,TRBJ1-1,CASSEGMGNAEAFF,TGTGCCAGCAGTGAAGGTATGGGGAACGCTGAAGCTTTCTTT
.,many,TRBV27,TRBJ1-2,CASSLSLPSGDYGYTF,TGTGCCAGCAGTTTATCCCTGCCGTCCGGGGACTATGGCTACACCTTC
.,many,TRBV11-2,TRBJ1-2,CASSFAGAGYTF,TGTGCCAGCAGCTTCGCAGGGGCAGGCTACACCTTC
.,many,TRBV5-1,TRBJ2-7,CASNYGAEQYF,TGCGCCAGCAACTATGGGGCCGAGCAGTACTTC
TRBD1,few,TRBV3-1,TRBJ2-7,CASSRILTGGYEQYF,TGTGCCAGCAGCCGGATCCTGACAGGGGGCTACGAGCAGTACTTC
.,many,TRBV2,TRBJ2-7,CASIASPGRLGKQYF,TGTGCCAGCATCGCGTCCCCAGGGAGGCTGGGGAAGCAGTACTTC
TRBD1,.,TRBV7-9,TRBJ2-7,CASSLKGQGLREQYF,TGTGCCAGCAGCTTAAAGGGACAGGGACTTCGCGAGCAGTACTTC
.,many,TRBV5-1,TRBJ1-3,CASSGRDRSSGNTIYF,TGCGCCAGCAGCGGACGAGACAGGAGCTCTGGAAACACCATATATTTT